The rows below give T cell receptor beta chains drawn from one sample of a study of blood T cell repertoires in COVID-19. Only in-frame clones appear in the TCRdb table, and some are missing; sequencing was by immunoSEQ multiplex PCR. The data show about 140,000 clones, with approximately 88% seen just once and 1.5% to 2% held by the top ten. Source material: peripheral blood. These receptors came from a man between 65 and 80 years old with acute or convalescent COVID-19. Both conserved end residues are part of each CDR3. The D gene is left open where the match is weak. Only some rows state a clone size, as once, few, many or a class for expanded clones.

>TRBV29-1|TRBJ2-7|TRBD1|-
CSVVVGQGTYEQYF
TGCAGCGTTGTTGTTGGACAGGGAACGTACGAGCAGTACTTC
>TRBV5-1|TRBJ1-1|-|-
CASSPPPGQGNTEAFF
TGCGCCAGCAGCCCCCCTCCGGGCCAGGGGAACACTGAAGCTTTCTTT
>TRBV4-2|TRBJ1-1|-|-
CASSYREQTNTEAFF
TGTGCCAGCAGCTACCGGGAACAGACTAACACTGAAGCTTTCTTT
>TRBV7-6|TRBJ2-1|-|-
CAGSAGAKPSSYNEQFF
TGTGCCGGATCCGCGGGGGCGAAGCCTAGCTCCTACAATGAGCAGTTCTTC
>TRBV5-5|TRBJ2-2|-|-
CASSLGLAPNTGELFF
TGTGCCAGCAGCTTGGGGCTAGCGCCTAACACCGGGGAGCTGTTTTTT
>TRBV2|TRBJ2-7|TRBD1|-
CASSAGQGGSEQYF
TGTGCCAGCAGTGCCGGACAGGGCGGTAGCGAGCAGTACTTC
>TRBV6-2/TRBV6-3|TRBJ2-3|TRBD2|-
CASSYGDYETDTQYF
TGTGCCAGCAGTTATGGGGACTACGAAACAGATACGCAGTATTTT
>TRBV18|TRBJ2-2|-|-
CASSPREDWTGELFF
TGTGCCAGCTCACCACGGGAGGACTGGACCGGGGAGCTGTTTTTT
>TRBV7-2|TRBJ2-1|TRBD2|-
CASSFGGGLTNEQFF
TGTGCCAGCAGCTTCGGGGGGGGACTAACAAATGAGCAGTTCTTC
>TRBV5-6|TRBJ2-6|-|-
CASSLQQFSGANVLTF
TGTGCCAGCAGCCTCCAACAGTTCTCTGGGGCCAACGTCCTGACTTTC
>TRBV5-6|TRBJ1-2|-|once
CASSLAATPAIGYTF
TGTGCCAGCAGCTTGGCTGCGACACCCGCTATTGGCTACACCTTC
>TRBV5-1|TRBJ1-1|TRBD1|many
CASSPGDRETNTEAFF
TGCGCCAGCAGCCCAGGGGACAGGGAGACGAACACTGAAGCTTTCTTT
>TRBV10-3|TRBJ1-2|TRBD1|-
CAISLGQGYGYTF
TGTGCCATCAGTTTAGGACAGGGGTATGGCTACACCTTC
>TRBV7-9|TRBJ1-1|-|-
CASWSGGGRSEAFF
TGTGCCAGCTGGTCCGGTGGAGGCCGCTCTGAAGCTTTCTTT
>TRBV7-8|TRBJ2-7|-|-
CASSLVVGAYEQYF
TGTGCCAGCAGCTTAGTTGTCGGGGCCTACGAGCAGTACTTC
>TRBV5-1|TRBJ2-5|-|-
CASSLAIGQGEETQYF
TGCGCCAGCAGCTTGGCCATCGGACAAGGGGAAGAGACCCAGTACTTC
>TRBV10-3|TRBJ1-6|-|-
CAISGKGKDNSPLHF
TGTGCCATCAGTGGCAAGGGGAAGGATAATTCACCCCTCCACTTT
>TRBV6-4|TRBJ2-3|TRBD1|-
CASSDSQGAQKDTQYF
TGTGCCAGCAGTGACTCGCAGGGGGCGCAAAAGGATACGCAGTATTTT
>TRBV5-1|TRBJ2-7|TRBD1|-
CASSLGQGIYEQYF
TGCGCCAGCAGCTTGGGACAGGGGATCTACGAGCAGTACTTC
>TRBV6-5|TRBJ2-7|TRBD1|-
CASTSDRGGFYEQYF
TGTGCCAGCACCTCGGACAGGGGCGGTTTCTACGAGCAGTACTTC
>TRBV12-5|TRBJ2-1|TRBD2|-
CASGPGTTAYNEQFF
TGTGCTAGTGGCCCGGGGACTACCGCCTACAATGAGCAGTTCTTC
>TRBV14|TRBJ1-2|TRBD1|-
CASSQGGQGLWSGYTF
TGTGCCAGCAGCCAAGGAGGACAGGGACTTTGGTCTGGCTACACCTTC
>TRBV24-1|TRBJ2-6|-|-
CAATSSGANVLTF
TGTGCCGCCACCAGCTCTGGGGCCAACGTCCTGACTTTC
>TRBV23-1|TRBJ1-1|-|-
CASGDRYMNTEAFF
TGCGCCAGCGGAGACAGATACATGAACACTGAAGCTTTCTTT
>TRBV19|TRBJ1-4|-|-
CASSNIHEKLFF
TGTGCCAGTAGTAATATTCATGAAAAACTGTTTTTT
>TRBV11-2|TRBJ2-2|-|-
CASSWAGAKTGELFF
TGTGCCAGCAGTTGGGCAGGGGCGAAGACCGGGGAGCTGTTTTTT
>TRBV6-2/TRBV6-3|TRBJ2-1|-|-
CASSFSGNEQFF
TGTGCCAGCAGTTTTAGCGGCAATGAGCAGTTCTTC
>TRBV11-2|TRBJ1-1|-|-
CASSLMQGGETEAFF
TGTGCCAGCAGCTTAATGCAGGGAGGGGAAACTGAAGCTTTCTTT
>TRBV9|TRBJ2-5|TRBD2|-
CASSVGLAGVVETQYF
TGTGCCAGCAGCGTGGGACTAGCGGGGGTGGTAGAGACCCAGTACTTC
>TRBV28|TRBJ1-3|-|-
CASSLLAAGVSGNTIYF
TGTGCCAGCAGTTTGTTAGCGGCAGGCGTCTCTGGAAACACCATATATTTT
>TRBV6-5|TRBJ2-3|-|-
CASTAVASTDTQYF
TGTGCCAGCACGGCGGTTGCTAGCACAGATACGCAGTATTTT
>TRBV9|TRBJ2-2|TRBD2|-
CASSVGLAGGNTGELFF
TGTGCCAGCAGCGTAGGGCTAGCGGGGGGGAACACCGGGGAGCTGTTTTTT
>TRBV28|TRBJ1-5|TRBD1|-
CASSPAAGGGYQPQHF
TGTGCCAGCAGCCCGGCGGCAGGGGGCGGTTATCAGCCCCAGCATTTT
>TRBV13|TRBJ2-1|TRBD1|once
CASSTGQGVNEQFF
TGTGCCAGCAGCACGGGACAGGGGGTCAATGAGCAGTTCTTC
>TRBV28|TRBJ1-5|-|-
CASSLDRNQPQHF
TGTGCCAGCAGCCTTGACAGAAATCAGCCCCAGCATTTT
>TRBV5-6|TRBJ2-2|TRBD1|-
CASSLQGTTGELFF
TGTGCCAGCAGCTTACAGGGGACCACCGGGGAGCTGTTTTTT
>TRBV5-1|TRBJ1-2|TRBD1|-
CASSWGQPNYGYTF
TGCGCCAGCAGCTGGGGACAGCCTAACTATGGCTACACCTTC
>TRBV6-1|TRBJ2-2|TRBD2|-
CASSVRLAGATGELFF
TGTGCCAGCAGTGTTAGACTAGCGGGGGCCACCGGGGAGCTGTTTTTT
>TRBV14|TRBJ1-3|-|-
CASSEDSSGNTIYF
TGTGCCAGCAGCGAGGACAGCTCTGGAAACACCATATATTTT